The table lists the clone carrying this T cell receptor (beta chain) with many counts. As yet, its antigen is unknown. This record belongs to a study of T cell repertoires in cytomegalovirus infection. Study-wide points: CMV-specific TCR beta clonotypes restricted by HLA-C dominated the ex vivo response.

Each CDR3 protein is one row after TCRdb ran MiXCR on the reads. The sample gives some 400,000 distinct CDR3 sequences, 31% of which show up once; approximately 13% is in the top ten. The CDR3 runs 14 residues. V was trimmed by 7 bases and J by 0 bases, leaving 12 bases between them. The germline V gene has CDR1 SGHTA and CDR2 FQGNSA. The origin of this receptor is a human donor in good health (CMV status not recorded). Some clones in this sample may be carry-over from other donors' samples. The rearrangement links TRBV7-2 to TRBJ1-1; D unclear. Sequencing was performed on PBMCs. The CDR3 protein is CASTFSGVNTEAFF. The CDR3, as DNA: TGTGCCAGCACCTTTTCGGGAGTGAACACTGAAGCTTTCTTT.